The 27 T cell receptor beta chains listed next were all sequenced from one sample in a study of shared clonotypes between healthy human individuals. Measured with immunoSEQ multiplex PCR; TCRdb has only the in-frame clones, and not every one. The table lists about 2.4 million clones, 80% to 95% of them singletons. The material sequenced was naive CD4+ T cells from PBMCs. Indicated subset: CD45RA+ positively selected. The receptors come from a man between 18 and 29 years old in good health. Some clones in this sample may be carry-over from other donors' samples.

CDR3 sequence: CASSFSTGNTEAFF. The CDR3 DNA reads TGTGCCAGCAGCTTTTCCACAGGGAACACTGAAGCTTTCTTT. This chain uses TRBV11-1 with TRBJ1-1; TRBD1 might be the D (5 bases). The CDR3 sequence is 14 residues long. Deletions cut 3 bases from V and 1 base from J, with 9 bases between. CDR1 is SGHAT, CDR2 FQDESV, per germline (reference sequence).

This chain links TRBV7-2 with TRBJ2-1; D is unresolved. The CDR3 is made up of 18 amino acids. CDR1 SGHTA and CDR2 FQGNSA come from the germline V gene. V lost 1 base and J 0 bases, leaving 16 bases between the germline ends. This chain's CDR3 is CASSLDGVRVSSYNEQFF. CDR3 nucleotide sequence: TGTGCCAGCAGCTTAGATGGAGTTCGGGTGAGCTCCTACAATGAGCAGTTCTTC.

This clone has a single count. This chain links TRBV11-2 with TRBJ2-7; 8 bases agree with TRBD2. Germline V gives CDR1 SGHAT, CDR2 FQNNGV. The CDR3 runs 13 residues. Trimming cost V 5 bases and J 6 bases; bases outside gene matches: 6. CDR3 coding DNA: TGTGCCAGCAGCCCCACGGGGGGGCTCGAGCAGTACTTC. Translation: CASSPTGGLEQYF.

The chain joins TRBV9 to TRBJ2-5, with D possibly being TRBD2 (7 bases). The CDR3 consists of 16 residues. Germline CDR1 SGDLS, CDR2 YYNGEE. Trimming shortened V by 4 bases and J by 4 bases, and 20 bases separated the two germline ends. The CDR3 here is CASSPTRARGAETQYF. The CDR3 bases are TGTGCCAGCAGCCCAACGCGTGCTCGGGGGGCAGAGACCCAGTACTTC.

The chain is built from TRBV5-1 and TRBJ2-2, with a possible D match to TRBD1 (5 bases). V lost 5 bases, J lost 3 bases, and 14 bases lay in between. CDR3 size: 15 residues. Germline lookup yields CDR1 SGHRS and CDR2 YFSETQ. The CDR3 nucleotides read TGCGCCAGCAGTCCTATAACAGGAGACACCGGGGAGCTGTTTTTT. As protein: CASSPITGDTGELFF.

The rearrangement joins TRBV7-9 to TRBJ2-1; D may be TRBD2 (5 bases). The CDR3 has 14 amino acids. Germline V gives CDR1 SEHNR, CDR2 FQNEAQ (reference sequence). The V end was cut by 3 bases, the J end by 5 bases, with 11 bases between. This chain's CDR3 is CASSFTAEHNEQFF. In DNA, the CDR3 is TGTGCCAGCAGCTTTACAGCGGAGCACAATGAGCAGTTCTTC.

V and J are TRBV5-1 and TRBJ1-1; D gene ambiguous. The V gene lost 4 bases and the J gene lost 8 bases, with 12 bases spanning the gap. The germline V gene encodes CDR1 SGHRS and CDR2 YFSETQ. The CDR3 runs to 12 residues. CDR3 loop: CASSRVPEEAFF. CDR3 bases: TGCGCCAGCAGCCGGGTACCCGAAGAAGCTTTCTTT.

As for this clone: This CDR3 is also generated by other DNA sequences in the sample. CDR3 nucleotides: TGTGCCAGCAGCTCCCAGGAGAACACTGAAGCTTTCTTT. Translation: CASSSQENTEAFF. The chain recombines TRBV7-9 with TRBJ1-1, with unresolved D. The V gene's germline CDR1 is SEHNR and CDR2 FQNEAQ (reference sequence). The germline V and J ends were trimmed by 4 bases and 1 base, with 7 bases remaining between them. The CDR3 consists of 13 residues.

In this sample, this clone turned up once. J is TRBJ2-5 and V is TRBV7-8; D may match TRBD1 or TRBD2 (6 bases each). CDR1 and CDR2 (germline): SGHVS, FQNEAQ. CDR3 length equals 13 residues. Trimming took off 4 bases at V and 4 bases at J, with 10 bases between the two ends. This chain's CDR3 is CASSSQGGETQYF. Written as DNA, the CDR3 is TGTGCCAGCAGCTCACAGGGAGGAGAGACCCAGTACTTC.

This rearrangement joins TRBV7-9 to TRBJ2-1; no clear D. With 7 bases removed from V and 4 bases from J, the gap between germline ends came to 8 bases. The CDR3 loop spans 12 amino acids. The germline gives CDR1 SEHNR, CDR2 FQNEAQ (reference sequence). Here the CDR3 reads CASKETYNEQFF. The CDR3, as DNA: TGTGCCAGCAAAGAAACATACAATGAGCAGTTCTTC.

The chain carries TRBV19 and TRBJ2-3, with D possibly called TRBD1 or TRBD2 (6 bases each). Trimming cost V 8 bases and J 1 base, with 16 bases left between them. This CDR3 is 15 amino acids long. Germline V gene data show CDR1 as LNHDA and CDR2 as SQIVND (reference sequence). Written as DNA, the CDR3 is TGTGCCAGTTGGGACGGGGGCAGGGGCACAGATACGCAGTATTTT. Encoded protein: CASWDGGRGTDTQYF.

This clone showed up just once. This chain links TRBV7-9 with TRBJ2-7, with a possible D match to TRBD2 (5 bases). Germline-derived CDR1 and CDR2 are SEHNR and FQNEAQ (reference sequence). CDR3 length equals 15 residues. V was shortened by 2 bases and J by 3 bases, with 14 bases between the two germline ends. This CDR3 reads CASSLKWESYYEQYF. The CDR3 DNA is TGTGCCAGCAGCTTAAAGTGGGAGAGTTACTACGAGCAGTACTTC.

The chain uses TRBV4-2 and TRBJ2-7, with a tentative D call TRBD2 (6 bases). There are 16 residues in the CDR3. The germline CDR1 and CDR2 sequences are LGHNA and YNFKEQ. Trimming shortened V by 4 bases and J by 5 bases, and 21 bases separated the two germline ends. The DNA for the CDR3 is TGTGCCAGCAGCCTCCGTTTAGCGGATAATCAAAACGAGCAGTACTTC. This translates into CASSLRLADNQNEQYF.

CDR3 in amino acids: CASSLYSNYGYTF. CDR3 nucleotide sequence: TGTGCCAGCAGTTTGTACAGCAACTATGGCTACACCTTC. The rearrangement uses TRBV28 and TRBJ1-2; D not certain. Trimming took 3 bases from V and 2 from J, leaving 7 bases between them. Germline CDR1 and CDR2: MDHEN and SYDVKM. CDR3 length: 13 amino acids.

Points on this clone: Other DNA sequences from this sample encode an identical CDR3 as well. This rearrangement joins TRBV6-4 to TRBJ2-2; 9 bases line up with TRBD1. The CDR3 extends over 14 amino acids. Per the germline V gene, CDR1 is MRHNA and CDR2 is SNTAGT. V was clipped by 6 bases and J by 4 bases; unmatched bases: 3. The CDR3 protein is CASRDRGTTGELFF. CDR3 DNA sequence: TGTGCCAGCAGAGACAGGGGGACCACCGGGGAGCTGTTTTTT.

This clone showed up just once. The rearrangement joins TRBV5-1 to TRBJ2-7; 10 nucleotides match TRBD1. Germline V lookup: CDR1 SGHRS, CDR2 YFSETQ. The CDR3 runs to 16 residues. The J segment lost 1 base and the V segment lost 1 base, leaving 5 bases of the junction unmatched. In DNA form, the CDR3 reads TGCGCCAGCAGCTTGTCTGGACAGGGGGAATCCTACGAGCAGTACTTC. It specifies CASSLSGQGESYEQYF.

This chain joins TRBV5-1 and TRBJ2-3, with 12 bases identical to TRBD2. The V segment lost 0 bases and the J segment 5 bases; nucleotides outside the gene matches: 4. Germline-derived CDR1 and CDR2 are SGHRS and YFSETQ. The CDR3 contains 16 residues. The CDR3 loop reads CASSLAQLAGGDTQYF. The DNA for the CDR3 is TGCGCCAGCAGCTTGGCACAACTAGCGGGAGGAGATACGCAGTATTTT.

This clone was seen only a few times. This rearrangement joins TRBV27 to TRBJ2-1, with a tentative D call TRBD2 (6 bases). The CDR3 contains 16 residues. From germline, CDR1 is MNHEY and CDR2 SMNVEV (reference sequence). Deletions cut 5 bases from V and 2 bases from J, with 16 bases between. The CDR3 region has the DNA TGTGCCAGCAGTCCCCTGGGTAGCGGACCCTACAATGAGCAGTTCTTC. The encoded protein is CASSPLGSGPYNEQFF.

Here the CDR3 reads CASSGGRAGGPYQPQHF. Here the CDR3 DNA reads TGTGCCAGCAGTGGTGGACGGGCAGGGGGCCCCTATCAGCCCCAGCATTTT. The chain is built from TRBV6-1 and TRBJ1-5, with 8 positions matching TRBD1. Trimming cost V 4 bases and J 5 bases; bases outside gene matches: 13. CDR1 is MNHNS and CDR2 is SASEGT in the germline V gene. The CDR3 loop spans 17 amino acids.

This chain joins TRBV9 and TRBJ2-5, with D hard to call. The germline V gene encodes CDR1 SGDLS and CDR2 YYNGEE. The ends were cut back, 4 bases at V and 1 base at J, with 11 bases in the middle. The CDR3 has 14 residues. For the CDR3, the DNA is TGTGCCAGCAGCTTACGCCCCCTCCAAGAGACCCAGTACTTC. Protein product: CASSLRPLQETQYF.

This clone was picked up one time. Other DNA sequences within the sample encode an identical CDR3. The chain has TRBV6-1 and TRBJ2-7; no definite D call. This CDR3 spans 14 amino acids. Looked up from germline, CDR1 is MNHNS and CDR2 is SASEGT. V lost 0 bases, J lost 2 bases, and 8 bases lay in between. Here the CDR3 reads CASSEAGLTYEQYF. CDR3 coding DNA: TGTGCCAGCAGTGAAGCGGGATTAACCTACGAGCAGTACTTC.

CDR3 DNA sequence: TGTGCCAGCAGTAACCCAGAGACGTATGGCTACACCTTC. It encodes CASSNPETYGYTF. This chain connects TRBV28 to TRBJ1-2; D gene uncertain. The V gene lost 5 bases and the J gene lost 5 bases, with 12 bases spanning the gap. The length of the CDR3 is 13 residues. Looked up from germline, CDR1 is MDHEN and CDR2 is SYDVKM.

The CDR3 spells CAWSEKGHRGTEAFF. In nucleotides, the CDR3 is TGTGCCTGGAGTGAGAAGGGCCATCGCGGGACTGAAGCTTTCTTT. This chain links TRBV30 with TRBJ1-1, with D unresolved. V lost 1 base and J 5 bases, leaving 17 bases between the germline ends. The CDR3 extends over 15 amino acids. Per the germline V gene, CDR1 is GTSNPN and CDR2 is SVGIG (reference sequence).

This chain connects TRBV19 to TRBJ2-2; weak D call: TRBD1 (6 bases). CDR1 is LNHDA and CDR2 is SQIVND in the germline V gene (reference sequence). The CDR3 extends over 15 amino acids. V was pared by 6 bases and J by 1 base, with 12 bases between. The CDR3: CASRDKGENTGELFF. Here the CDR3 DNA reads TGTGCCAGTAGAGACAAGGGGGAGAACACCGGGGAGCTGTTTTTT.

The chain couples TRBV5-1 to TRBJ2-2; no reliable D call. CDR1 SGHRS and CDR2 YFSETQ come from the germline V gene. This CDR3 region has 12 residues. The ends were cut back, 7 bases at V and 6 bases at J, with 10 bases in the middle. The chain's CDR3 is CASSWDSGELFF. As DNA, the CDR3 is TGCGCCAGCTCCTGGGATTCCGGGGAGCTGTTTTTT.

This clone was recorded only once. The chain recombines TRBV30 with TRBJ2-7, with 8 bases fitting TRBD1. The V gene end was trimmed by 8 bases and the J gene end by 1 base; junction bases not matched to a gene: 7. Germline CDR1 and CDR2: GTSNPN and SVGIG (reference sequence). CDR3 length: 13 residues. CDR3 nucleotides: TGTGCCACGACGGACAGGGAGTCCTACGAGCAGTACTTC. Translation gives CATTDRESYEQYF.

This clone was seen a handful of times. This chain uses TRBV2 with TRBJ2-2; D possibly corresponds to TRBD2 (5 bases). The germline V gene has CDR1 SNHLY and CDR2 FYNNEI. The CDR3 has 12 amino acids. V was clipped by 7 bases and J by 7 bases, with 10 bases between them. The CDR3 here is CASTEDRGELFF. The CDR3 nucleotides read TGTGCCAGCACGGAGGATCGCGGGGAGCTGTTTTTT.